What follows are 26 T cell receptor beta chains derived from one specimen sequenced in a study of OX40 agonist ivuxolimab in advanced cancers. Profiled with immunoSEQ multiplex PCR; TCRdb holds only in-frame clones, not every one. The sample records tens of thousands of clones, 84% being singletons. The input for sequencing was CD4+ or CD8+ T cells sorted from blood, taken in a trial of the OX40 agonist ivuxolimab. These receptors were taken from an adult with an advanced solid tumor such as melanoma, head and neck, liver or kidney cancer.

This clone was seen a handful of times. The genes are TRBV15 and TRBJ2-7; D unresolved. The CDR3 extends over 17 amino acids. Germline values: CDR1 LNHNV, CDR2 YYDKDF (reference sequence). V was cut by 2 bases and J by 0 bases, with 17 bases left in between. CDR3 sequence (DNA): TGTGCCACCAGCAGATCGAGATGGACGGCGAGCTCCTACGAGCAGTACTTC. Its translation is CATSRSRWTASSYEQYF.

The rearrangement links TRBV4-2 to TRBJ1-1; TRBD1 agrees at 9 bases. Per the germline V gene, CDR1 is LGHNA and CDR2 is YNFKEQ. The CDR3 sequence is 17 residues long. Trimming took 0 bases from V and 1 from J; bases not matched to a gene: 6. CDR3 region: CASSQDRTGAKNTEAFF. DNA for the CDR3: TGTGCCAGCAGCCAAGACCGGACAGGGGCCAAGAACACTGAAGCTTTCTTT.

V is TRBV6-6 and J is TRBJ1-1; D ambiguous. The CDR3 covers 15 residues. In germline, CDR1 is MNHNY, CDR2 SVGAGI (reference sequence). V was cut by 6 bases and J by 0 bases, with 14 bases left in between. The CDR3 reads CASSPPGNLNTEAFF. The DNA for the CDR3 is TGTGCCAGCAGCCCACCCGGGAACCTGAACACTGAAGCTTTCTTT.

The V call is TRBV30, the J call TRBJ1-4, with TRBD1 identical over 9 bases. The CDR3 is 18 amino acids. Germline V lookup: CDR1 GTSNPN, CDR2 SVGIG (reference sequence). V trimming: 0 bases; J trimming: 1 base; junction bases outside the gene matches: 9. The CDR3 protein is CAWSVTRDRARTNEKLFF. CDR3 sequence (DNA): TGTGCCTGGAGTGTAACCCGGGACAGGGCTAGAACTAATGAAAAACTGTTTTTT.

This clone was seen only once. CDR3 DNA sequence: TGTGCCAGCAGTGCTACAGGAGGGGGCATTCAGTACTTC. This codes for CASSATGGGIQYF. V and J are TRBV7-9 and TRBJ2-4; D possibly matches TRBD1 or TRBD2 (6 bases each). This CDR3 is 13 amino acids long. Germline V CDR1 and CDR2: SEHNR, FQNEAQ (reference sequence). V was shortened by 6 bases and J by 9 bases, with 15 bases between the two germline ends.

The chain joins TRBV10-1 to TRBJ2-1; D is uncertain. CDR3 length: 11 residues. CDR1 WNHNN and CDR2 SYGVQD come from the germline V gene (reference sequence). V lost 6 bases and J lost 7, with 7 bases in between. The DNA of the CDR3 is TGCGCCAGCAGCCTGTCTAATGAGCAGTTCTTC. Its translation: CASSLSNEQFF.

This clone appeared a few times. The CDR3 bases are TGTGCCAGCAGCCTGCCGGGACTAGCCCCCGGGAGCACAGATACGCAGTATTTT. It translates to CASSLPGLAPGSTDTQYF. The chain carries TRBV11-3 and TRBJ2-3; TRBD2 matches at 9 bases. After removal of 5 bases from V and 0 bases from J, the junction contained 12 bases not matched to a gene. Looked up from germline, CDR1 is SGHNT and CDR2 is YENEEA. The CDR3 contains 18 residues.

This clone has more than one count but fewer than ten. This rearrangement joins TRBV7-3 to TRBJ2-3; D is uncertain. V was shortened by 3 bases and J by 2 bases, with 9 bases between the two germline ends. This CDR3 has 14 residues. The germline gives CDR1 SGHTA, CDR2 FQGTGA. CDR3 loop: CASSFIGDTDTQYF. The CDR3 DNA reads as TGTGCCAGCAGCTTTATTGGGGACACAGATACGCAGTATTTT.

This chain joins TRBV19 and TRBJ2-7, with unresolved D. Germline V CDR1 and CDR2: LNHDA, SQIVND (reference sequence). Trimming took off 1 base at V and 1 base at J, with 20 bases between the two ends. This CDR3 contains 18 residues. CDR3: CASSIVPLDTYSSYEQYF. CDR3 coding DNA: TGTGCCAGTAGTATAGTGCCACTTGACACATATAGTTCCTACGAGCAGTACTTC.

V and J are TRBV28 and TRBJ2-7; TRBD2 agrees at 16 bases. The V segment lost 5 bases and the J segment 2 bases; nucleotides outside the gene matches: 3. The CDR3 spans 16 residues. Germline lookup yields CDR1 MDHEN and CDR2 SYDVKM. The CDR3 region has the DNA TGTGCCAGCAGTGGGACTAGCGGGAGGGGAACCTACGAGCAGTACTTC. This sequence encodes CASSGTSGRGTYEQYF.

The genes are TRBV28 and TRBJ1-5; the match to TRBD1 covers 7 bases. The trim removed 4 bases at V and 14 bases at J, leaving 8 bases unmatched. Germline CDR1 reads MDHEN; CDR2 reads SYDVKM. The CDR3 contains 12 residues. CDR3: CASSYEQGFEHF. CDR3 nucleotides: TGTGCCAGCAGTTACGAACAGGGGTTTGAGCATTTT.

This clone was counted only a few times. The chain has TRBV25-1 and TRBJ2-5; 11 bases line up with TRBD2. The CDR3 spans 16 residues. The germline gives CDR1 MGHDK, CDR2 SYGVNS. Trimming removed 3 bases from V and 3 bases from J; junction bases left unmatched: 6. As DNA, the CDR3 is TGTGCCAGCAGTGAGGGTAGCGGGAGGGAAAAAGAGACCCAGTACTTC. Residues: CASSEGSGREKETQYF.

The V call is TRBV29-1, the J call TRBJ2-1, with D possibly being TRBD1 (6 bases). The germline gives CDR1 SQVTM, CDR2 ANQGSEA. This CDR3 has 15 amino acids. Trimming took 3 bases from V and 4 from J, leaving 16 bases between them. The CDR3 protein is CSVDRRQGPYNEQFF. The CDR3, as DNA: TGCAGCGTTGATAGGAGGCAGGGGCCTTACAATGAGCAGTTCTTC.

The chain recombines TRBV6-6 with TRBJ2-7; D might be TRBD1 or TRBD2, each matching 6 bases. The V and J ends lost 6 bases and 4 bases respectively, with 16 bases between them. CDR1 and CDR2 (germline): MNHNY, SVGAGI (reference sequence). The CDR3 covers 14 residues. CDR3 amino acids: CASSRDGGPYEQYF. The DNA of the CDR3 is TGTGCCAGCAGCCGCGACGGGGGCCCGTACGAGCAGTACTTC.

The chain joins TRBV7-2 to TRBJ2-3, with a tentative D call TRBD2 (5 bases). The V end was cut by 5 bases, the J end by 10 bases, with 16 bases between. The CDR3 runs to 13 residues. CDR1 and CDR2 (germline): SGHTA, FQGNSA. CDR3 nucleotide sequence: TGTGCCAGCAGCCCGGGGAGCGCCACTGCGCAGTATTTT. Translation gives CASSPGSATAQYF.

The J gene is TRBJ1-2, the V gene TRBV6-1; D is unresolved. V shed 4 bases and J shed 3 bases, with 9 bases lying between them. The germline V gene encodes CDR1 MNHNS and CDR2 SASEGT. CDR3 length: 13 amino acids. CDR3 in DNA: TGTGCCAGCAGTGTAAGATTGGACTATGGCTACACCTTC. As protein: CASSVRLDYGYTF.

The rearrangement uses TRBV7-9 and TRBJ2-1; TRBD2 agrees at 11 bases. With V trimmed by 5 bases and J by 4 bases, 4 bases remained unmatched. The germline V gene encodes CDR1 SEHNR and CDR2 FQNEAQ (reference sequence). The CDR3 spans 15 residues. CDR3 DNA: TGTGCCAGCAGCATCTTAGCGGGAGGGTACAATGAGCAGTTCTTC. Translation: CASSILAGGYNEQFF. The full variable domain, rest sourced from reference TRBV7-9 and TRBJ2-1, is DTGVSQNPRHKITKRGQNVTFRCDPISEHNRLYWYRQTLGQGPEFLTYFQNEAQLEKSRLLSDRFSAERPKGSFSTLEIQRTEQGDSAMYLCASSILAGGYNEQFFGPGTRLTVL.

This clone appeared a single time. The chain has TRBV2 and TRBJ2-3; D uncertain. This CDR3 is built from 12 residues. Deletions cut 4 bases from V and 4 bases from J, with 6 bases between. Germline V gene data show CDR1 as SNHLY and CDR2 as FYNNEI. The CDR3 DNA follows: TGTGCCAGCAGTGTCATGTCAGATACGCAGTATTTT. It specifies CASSVMSDTQYF.

V usage is TRBV30 and J usage is TRBJ2-1; tentatively, D is TRBD1 (6 bases). Germline assignment: CDR1 GTSNPN and CDR2 SVGIG (reference sequence). The CDR3 is 13 residues long. Trimming stripped 0 bases from V and 4 bases from J, with 7 bases between. CDR3 sequence reads: CAWSVGGYNEQFF. CDR3 nucleotide sequence: TGTGCCTGGAGTGTAGGGGGATACAATGAGCAGTTCTTC.

J is TRBJ2-7 and V is TRBV27, with TRBD2 identical over 13 bases. Germline loops: CDR1 MNHEY, CDR2 SMNVEV (reference sequence). The CDR3 has 14 amino acids. V was clipped by 5 bases and J by 4 bases; unmatched bases: 2. For the CDR3, the DNA is TGTGCCAGCAGTAGGGGACTAGCGGGGTACGAGCAGTACTTC. Its protein is CASSRGLAGYEQYF.

The chain recombines TRBV6-5 with TRBJ2-2, with D unclear. The CDR3 spans 12 residues. Germline V CDR1 and CDR2: MNHEY, SVGAGI. V lost 7 bases to trimming and J lost 6 bases, with 9 bases between them. The CDR3 is CASKEPPGELFF. CDR3 bases: TGTGCCAGCAAAGAACCTCCCGGGGAGCTGTTTTTT.

This clone has only one observation. The rearrangement joins TRBV4-3 to TRBJ2-1; TRBD2 matches at 9 bases. The V segment lost 5 bases and the J segment 1 base; nucleotides outside the gene matches: 6. The CDR3 loop spans 16 amino acids. Germline CDR1 LGHNA, CDR2 YSLEER. CDR3 loop: CASSSLAGDSYNEQFF. CDR3 in DNA: TGCGCCAGCAGCTCCTTAGCGGGAGATTCCTACAATGAGCAGTTCTTC.

CDR3 residues: CASSQGVVGRENTGELFF. The CDR3 DNA is TGTGCCAGCAGCCAAGGCGTCGTGGGGCGGGAGAACACCGGGGAGCTGTTTTTT. The chain recombines TRBV4-2 with TRBJ2-2; weak D call: TRBD2 (6 bases). CDR1 LGHNA and CDR2 YNFKEQ come from the germline V gene. This CDR3 has 18 amino acids. Trimming left V 1 base short and J 1 base short, with 16 bases between.

The chain carries TRBV5-6 and TRBJ2-3; 10 bases line up with TRBD2. Germline V gene sequence: CDR1 SGHDT, CDR2 YYEEEE. The CDR3 has 16 amino acids. The ends lost 4 bases at V and 9 bases at J; junction bases unmatched: 14. The CDR3 is CASSQGILAGVGTQYF. The CDR3 region has the DNA TGTGCCAGCAGCCAGGGTATTCTAGCGGGAGTTGGCACGCAGTATTTT.

The chain recombines TRBV19 with TRBJ2-4, with a tentative D call TRBD1 (7 bases). The V end lost 3 bases, the J end lost 3 bases, and 15 bases lay between the germline ends. Germline lookup yields CDR1 LNHDA and CDR2 SQIVND (reference sequence). The CDR3 extends over 16 amino acids. The CDR3 DNA follows: TGTGCCAGTAGTATCTCTAGCAGGGGGGACAAAAACATTCAGTACTTC. Its translation: CASSISSRGDKNIQYF.

The rearrangement links TRBV13 to TRBJ1-5; D is possibly TRBD1 (6 bases). The CDR3 is 16 residues long. V was cut by 0 bases and J by 6 bases, with 15 bases left in between. Germline V lookup: CDR1 PRHDT, CDR2 FYEKMQ (reference sequence). Here the CDR3 DNA reads TGTGCCAGCAGCTTAGGCCAGGGGACAAGGGGTCAGCCCCAGCATTTT. Protein product: CASSLGQGTRGQPQHF.